The entry below gives a single T cell receptor (beta chain) sequence along with its context. A much larger clonotype is one base distant, so this may be a read error. The data were obtained in a study of T cells after yellow fever vaccination. V lost 7 bases to trimming and J lost 0 bases, with 3 bases between them. The CDR3 covers 11 residues. Germline values: CDR1 MDHEN, CDR2 SYDVKM. A single record per CDR3 protein comes from TCRdb applying MiXCR to the 5' RACE reads. This sample has around 600,000 distinct CDR3 sequences, with around 12% found just once. The TCR was taken from a man aged 25-45 years who received the YFV17D yellow fever vaccine. The chain couples TRBV28 to TRBJ1-1; D is unresolved. The sequenced sample was PBMCs, obtained on the day of the yellow fever booster vaccination. The CDR3 DNA sequence: TGTGCCAGCATGTTGAACACTGAAGCTTTCTTT. It is translated as CASMLNTEAFF.